A selection of T cell receptor beta chains follows, all from one sample in a study of T cell responses to AZD1222 COVID-19 vaccine. The repertoire was sequenced with immunoSEQ multiplex PCR; TCRdb's copy has only in-frame clones and lacks some. The repertoire holds approximately 140,000 clones, approximately 90% seen once, with approximately 6% in the top ten. Sample: peripheral blood, taken on day 0 of AZD1222 vaccination. Source of these receptors: an adult in good health. Both conserved end residues are part of each CDR3. A D gene is named only where the DNA matches it firmly. Only some rows state a clone size, as once, few, many or a class for expanded clones.

.	.	TRBV27	TRBJ1-1	TGTGCCAGCAGTTCCGCCGGAGGGACTGAAGCTTTCTTT	CASSSAGGTEAFF
TRBD1	.	TRBV5-4	TRBJ1-1	TGTGCCAGCAGCCCGACCAGGGGGTCGGGCACTGAAGCTTTCTTT	CASSPTRGSGTEAFF
.	.	TRBV19	TRBJ1-1	TGTGCCAGTATCGCAGGGACCGGGGCTTTCTTT	CASIAGTGAFF
.	once	TRBV3-1/TRBV3-2	TRBJ1-2	TGTGCCAGCAGCCAAGGACGGCCTCATGGCTACACCTTC	CASSQGRPHGYTF
.	.	TRBV4-2	TRBJ2-1	TGTGCCAGCAGCCAAGAAGTCTGGGGGAATGAGCAGTTCTTC	CASSQEVWGNEQFF
.	.	TRBV5-1	TRBJ2-2	TGCGCCAGCAGCCCCGGGAACACCGGGGAGCTGTTTTTT	CASSPGNTGELFF
.	.	TRBV4-2	TRBJ2-7	TGTGCCAGCAGCCACTCTAACTCAGGGTTCTACGAGCAGTACTTC	CASSHSNSGFYEQYF
TRBD1	.	TRBV28	TRBJ1-5	TGTGCCAGCAGGACCCCGGGACAGGGCAATCAGCCCCAGCATTTT	CASRTPGQGNQPQHF
.	once	TRBV9	TRBJ2-7	TGTGCCAGCAGCCCCCAAACCGGCATGGGTGGCGAGCAGTACTTC	CASSPQTGMGGEQYF
.	.	TRBV4-2	TRBJ2-3	TGTGCCAGCAGCCGGGAGACAGGGAGCGGGAGCGCAGATACGCAGTATTTT	CASSRETGSGSADTQYF
TRBD1	.	TRBV5-6	TRBJ1-2	TGTGCCAGCCGAGTGGACAGGAGACGTGGCTACACCTTC	CASRVDRRRGYTF
TRBD1	.	TRBV5-1	TRBJ1-2	TGCGCCAGCAGCTTGGGAACAGGGGCCCCTCGAGGCTACACCTTC	CASSLGTGAPRGYTF
.	.	TRBV12-5	TRBJ2-7	TGTGCTAGTGGCTCTGGACTCGGGGACTCCTACGAGCAGTACTTC	CASGSGLGDSYEQYF
TRBD1	.	TRBV2	TRBJ1-5	TGTGCCAGCAGTCGACAGGGAGATCAGCCCCAGCATTTT	CASSRQGDQPQHF
.	.	TRBV6-2/TRBV6-3	TRBJ1-1	TGTGCCAGCAGCTTGATACGGACGGACGAAGCTTTCTTT	CASSLIRTDEAFF
.	.	TRBV4-3	TRBJ2-2	TGCGCCAGCAGCCAAGATCTTTTAGGGGGAATAGGTACCGGGGAGCTGTTTTTT	CASSQDLLGGIGTGELFF
.	.	TRBV19	TRBJ2-3	TGTGCCAGTAGCCCGACCCGCCGATTGAGCACAGATACGCAGTATTTT	CASSPTRRLSTDTQYF
.	.	TRBV6-6	TRBJ1-4	TGTGCCAGCAGTTACTCGGGAACCTCCAATGAAAAACTGTTTTTT	CASSYSGTSNEKLFF
TRBD2	.	TRBV5-4	TRBJ2-5	TGTGCCAGCAGCTTTCCTAGCGGGCGCCAAGAGACCCAGTACTTC	CASSFPSGRQETQYF
.	once	TRBV4-1	TRBJ1-2	TGCGCCAGCAGCCACCCCCGGGGTGGCTACACCTTC	CASSHPRGGYTF
.	once	TRBV6-5	TRBJ1-1	TGTGCCAGCAGTTCTCTAGGGAACACTGAAGCTTTCTTT	CASSSLGNTEAFF
.	once	TRBV7-9	TRBJ1-1	TGTGCCAGCAGCTCAATTATGTTCGGGGGTGGGGAGGCGAACACTGAAGCTTTCTTT	CASSSIMFGGGEANTEAFF
.	.	TRBV7-2	TRBJ2-4	TGTGCCAGCAGCTTAGACCCGGGGCAAGGCAAAAACATTCAGTACTTC	CASSLDPGQGKNIQYF
TRBD1	.	TRBV6-5	TRBJ1-1	TGTGCCAGCAGATTGGACGACAGGGTTAGGACTGAAGCTTTCTTT	CASRLDDRVRTEAFF